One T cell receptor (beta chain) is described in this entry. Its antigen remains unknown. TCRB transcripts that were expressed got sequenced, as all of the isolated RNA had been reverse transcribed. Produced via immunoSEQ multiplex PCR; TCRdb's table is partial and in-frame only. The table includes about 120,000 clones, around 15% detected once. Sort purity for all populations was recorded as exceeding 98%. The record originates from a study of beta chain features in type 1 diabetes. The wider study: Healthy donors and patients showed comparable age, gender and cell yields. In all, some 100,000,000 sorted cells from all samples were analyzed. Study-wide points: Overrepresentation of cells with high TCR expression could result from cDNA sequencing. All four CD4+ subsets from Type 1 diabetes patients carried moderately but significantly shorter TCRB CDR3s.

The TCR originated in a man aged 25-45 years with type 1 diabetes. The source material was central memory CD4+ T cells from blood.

The CDR3 DNA is TGTGCCAGCAGTGGACAGGGGAACACTGAAGCTTTCTTT. It yields the protein CASSGQGNTEAFF. J is TRBJ1-1 and V is TRBV27; 8 nucleotides align to TRBD1. The ends lost 5 bases at V and 1 base at J; junction bases unmatched: 0. CDR1 and CDR2 from the germline V gene are MNHEY and SMNVEV (reference sequence). This CDR3 has 13 residues.